This T cell receptor beta chain was recorded in a study of brain metastases from non-small cell lung cancer. About this clone: This CDR3 is also generated by other DNA sequences in the sample.

Unmatched junction bases numbered 10, after V lost 4 bases and J lost 8 bases. CDR3 size: 16 residues. CDR1 is SGHRS and CDR2 is YFSETQ in the germline V gene. TCRdb's table, derived via immunoSEQ multiplex PCR, lists solely in-frame clones and lacks some. The table records over 12,000 clones, around four fifths of them present only once. The chain carries TRBV5-1 and TRBJ1-4; 11 bases are a match to TRBD1. This TCR came from a donor older than 35 with non-small cell lung cancer. The sequenced material came from primary lung tumor tissue. CDR3 sequence (DNA): TGCGCCAGCAGCCCCTGGGACAGGGGGTTTCGCGAAAAACTGTTTTTT. It specifies CASSPWDRGFREKLFF.